The present T cell receptor beta chain was sequenced within a study of T cell clonotyping in hematopoietic cell transplantation. Libraries were prepared by immunoSEQ multiplex PCR; TCRdb keeps only in-frame clonotypes and omits some of them. The sample yields about 45,000 clones, approximately 78% seen once. Time point given: recipient sample about 28 days before transplant, after cytoreduction. Recipient blood drawn about 28 days pretransplant and days 30, 100, 180 after. CDR1 is SGHTA, CDR2 FQGNSA, per germline. The CDR3 runs 13 residues. The ends were cut back, 4 bases at V and 8 bases at J, with 14 bases in the middle.

The sample here was peripheral blood mononuclear cells, taken before stem cell transplant. The clonotype originates from a man aged 55 to 70 with myelodysplastic syndrome. Some clones in this sample may be carry-over from other donors' samples. The rearrangement uses TRBV7-2 and TRBJ2-5; D might be TRBD2 (7 bases). Here the CDR3 reads CASSSKGGATQYF. The CDR3 bases are TGTGCCAGCAGCTCAAAGGGGGGGGCTACCCAGTACTTC.